The 18 T cell receptor beta chains listed next were all sequenced from one sample in a study. MiXCR was run by TCRdb on the 5' RACE reads, yielding one entry per CDR3 protein. The data show thousands of distinct CDR3 sequences, roughly 69% seen once. The source material was memory CD4+ T cells sorted from a lymph node. Specified subset: memory CD4+ T cells, CD4+CD45RO+CD25-. The receptors shown here come from a female donor with breast cancer.

The chain couples TRBV20-1 to TRBJ2-1; 9 bases are a match to TRBD1. CDR3 length equals 15 residues. Trimming removed 5 bases from V and 4 bases from J; junction bases left unmatched: 9. Germline values: CDR1 DFQATT, CDR2 SNEGSKA (reference sequence). CDR3 sequence: CSADSGTGIYNEQFF. The CDR3 coding sequence is TGCAGTGCTGATTCCGGGACAGGGATATACAATGAGCAGTTCTTC.

The rearrangement uses TRBV7-3 and TRBJ2-1; a weak D match, TRBD2 (6 bases). The V end was cut by 2 bases, the J end by 10 bases, with 12 bases between. This CDR3 spans 13 amino acids. Germline V gene data show CDR1 as SGHTA and CDR2 as FQGTGA. The CDR3 is CASSLPGVGEQFF. In DNA form, the CDR3 reads TGTGCCAGCAGCTTACCGGGAGTTGGCGAGCAGTTCTTC.

The rearrangement uses TRBV12-3 or TRBV12-4 and TRBJ1-2; D is uncertain. Trimming took off 5 bases at V and 7 bases at J, with 17 bases between the two ends. The CDR3 runs 14 residues. CDR3 nucleotide sequence: TGTGCCAGCAGTAGCCATGACCAGGAGGGTGGCTACACCTTC. This sequence encodes CASSSHDQEGGYTF.

The rearrangement uses TRBV5-1 and TRBJ2-7; 8 bases line up with TRBD1. CDR1 is SGHRS and CDR2 is YFSETQ in the germline V gene. This CDR3 has 14 residues. The J segment lost 6 bases and the V segment lost 0 bases, leaving 5 bases of the junction unmatched. As DNA, the CDR3 is TGCGCCAGCAGCTTGGGCCAGGGGGCTAGCGAGCAGTACTTC. This encodes CASSLGQGASEQYF.

The chain combines TRBV6-6 with TRBJ1-6; no clear D. Germline lookup yields CDR1 MNHNY and CDR2 SVGAGI (reference sequence). V was cut by 3 bases and J by 8 bases, with 11 bases left in between. This CDR3 has 14 residues. CDR3: CASSYRLRDSPLHF. The CDR3 DNA reads as TGTGCCAGCAGTTATCGCCTCCGGGATTCACCCCTCCACTTT.

The chain links TRBV7-3 to TRBJ2-7, with 10 bases that match TRBD2. This CDR3 spans 15 amino acids. After removal of 7 bases from V and 2 bases from J, the junction contained 8 bases not matched to a gene. The germline V gene encodes CDR1 SGHTA and CDR2 FQGTGA. CDR3 nucleotides: TGTGCCAGCAACGTTGCTAGCGGGAGCCCCTACGAGCAGTACTTC. Protein product: CASNVASGSPYEQYF.

This clonotype was seen a single time. The gene calls are TRBV12-3 or TRBV12-4 and TRBJ1-4; D unresolved. Trimming removed 2 bases from V and 0 bases from J, with 7 bases in between. The CDR3 is 15 residues long. CDR3 residues: CASSLRGTTNEKLFF. Here the CDR3 DNA reads TGTGCCAGCAGTTTACGGGGAACAACTAATGAAAAACTGTTTTTT.

The chain links TRBV5-1 to TRBJ2-2; possibly TRBD1 for D (6 bases). The V gene lost 3 bases and the J gene lost 2 bases, with 11 bases spanning the gap. The CDR3 extends over 15 amino acids. Germline V CDR1 and CDR2: SGHRS, YFSETQ. As DNA, the CDR3 is TGCGCCAGCAGCTCAGGACAGACCAACACCGGGGAGCTGTTTTTT. As protein: CASSSGQTNTGELFF. The variable domain in full, with the rest retrieved from reference TRBV5-1 and TRBJ2-2, is KAGVTQTPRYLIKTRGQQVTLSCSPISGHRSVSWYQQTPGQGLQFLFEYFSETQRNKGNFPGRFSGRQFSNSRSEMNVSTLELGDSALYLCASSSGQTNTGELFFGEGSRLTVL.

A word on this clonotype: One end of the junction fails to match germline, which may point to a read error. The chain employs TRBV12-3 or TRBV12-4 and TRBJ1-5, with D possibly being TRBD1 (5 bases). This CDR3 comprises 14 residues. The CDR3 protein is CASSVDRFDQPQHF. In nucleotides, the CDR3 is TGTGCAAGCAGCGTAGACAGATTTGATCAGCCCCAGCATTTT.

The gene calls are TRBV11-2 and TRBJ2-7; TRBD1 matches 10 bases. From germline, CDR1 is SGHAT and CDR2 FQNNGV. Unmatched junction bases numbered 10, after V lost 5 bases and J lost 3 bases. This CDR3 has 16 amino acids. This CDR3 reads CASSPTTGGGSYEQYF. Written as DNA, the CDR3 is TGTGCCAGCAGCCCCACGACAGGGGGCGGAAGCTACGAGCAGTACTTC.

The chain is built from TRBV7-2 and TRBJ1-2; D is undetermined. From germline, CDR1 is SGHTA and CDR2 FQGNSA. The CDR3 is 16 amino acids. V was cut by 3 bases and J by 5 bases, with 19 bases left in between. CDR3 nucleotides: TGTGCCAGCAGCTTCAATACGGGAAAGGGAATATATGGCTACACCTTC. The encoded protein is CASSFNTGKGIYGYTF.

The chain is built from TRBV20-1 and TRBJ2-1, with D possibly matching TRBD1 (5 bases). The CDR3 is 13 amino acids. The V and J ends lost 6 bases and 7 bases respectively, with 16 bases between them. CDR1 is DFQATT, CDR2 SNEGSKA, per germline (reference sequence). CDR3 DNA: TGCAGTGCCTTCCAGGGTGGGAAAAATGAGCAGTTCTTC. Residues: CSAFQGGKNEQFF.

The chain joins TRBV5-1 to TRBJ2-3; D is unclear. Trimming removed 0 bases at V and 5 bases at J, with 1 base between. Germline loops: CDR1 SGHRS, CDR2 YFSETQ. The CDR3 is 11 residues long. CDR3 in amino acids: CASSLGDTQYF. DNA for the CDR3: TGCGCCAGCAGCTTGGGAGATACGCAGTATTTT.

This chain connects TRBV29-1 to TRBJ1-1; perhaps TRBD1 as D (5 bases). The CDR3 runs 16 residues. In germline, CDR1 is SQVTM, CDR2 ANQGSEA. Deletions cut 6 bases from V and 1 base from J, with 21 bases between. CDR3 nucleotides: TGCAGCGTACTAACCACCCAGGACGGACAGAACACTGAAGCTTTCTTT. Translating gives CSVLTTQDGQNTEAFF.

This clonotype showed up just a few times. The chain combines TRBV11-2 with TRBJ1-6; tentative D call: TRBD1 (5 bases). Germline V gives CDR1 SGHAT, CDR2 FQNNGV. The CDR3 consists of 14 residues. Trimming removed 5 bases from V and 7 bases from J, with 12 bases in between. The CDR3 DNA follows: TGTGCCAGCAGCCCCAATGGGGGGAATTCACCCCTCCACTTT. Translation: CASSPNGGNSPLHF.

CDR3 region: CASSSEGDTQYF. The DNA of the CDR3 is TGTGCCAGCAGCTCTGAGGGAGATACGCAGTATTTT. This chain joins TRBV7-9 and TRBJ2-3; D is perhaps TRBD2 (5 bases). The CDR3 runs 12 residues. V dropped 4 bases and J dropped 5 bases, with 7 bases sitting between them. Germline-derived CDR1 and CDR2 are SEHNR and FQNEAQ (reference sequence).

V and J are TRBV6-6 and TRBJ2-1; D is perhaps TRBD1 or TRBD2 (5 bases each). Trimming took off 11 bases at V and 6 bases at J, with 17 bases between the two ends. In germline, CDR1 is MNHNY, CDR2 SVGAGI (reference sequence). There are 13 residues in the CDR3. CDR3: CAAKRGAGNEQFF. CDR3 DNA sequence: TGTGCCGCCAAACGGGGCGCCGGCAATGAGCAGTTCTTC.

This clonotype appeared once. The chain is built from TRBV7-3 and TRBJ1-6, with D hard to call. The CDR3 has 15 residues. Trimming shortened V by 1 base and J by 10 bases, and 14 bases separated the two germline ends. Germline CDR1 reads SGHTA; CDR2 reads FQGTGA. In DNA form, the CDR3 reads TGTGCCAGCAGCTTAAGCCGCCCGATGGGATCACCCCTCCACTTT. It encodes CASSLSRPMGSPLHF. Using reference TRBV7-3 and TRBJ1-6 for the parts outside the CDR3, the full variable domain is GAGVSQTPSNKVTEKGKYVELRCDPISGHTALYWYRQSLGQGPEFLIYFQGTGAADDSGLPNDRFFAVRPEGSVSTLKIQRTERGDSAVYLCASSLSRPMGSPLHFGNGTRLTVT.